These 19 T cell receptor beta chains were sequenced from one sample in a study of tumor-infiltrating lymphocytes in primary liver carcinoma. It was unsorted whole blood that yielded blood RNA, and germline DNA was also extracted. Synthesis of TCR beta cDNA was carried out from approximately 470 ng total RNA with a constant-region primer. The TCR beta library was amplified through three nested multiplex PCR rounds in a modified ARM-PCR procedure. Both of the initial two PCR rounds ran for roughly 10 cycles and employed TRBV1-TRBV30 forward primers alongside a C-beta reverse primer. TCRdb re-analysed the multiplex PCR reads in MiXCR, keeping a single row per CDR3 protein. The sample consists of about 200,000 distinct CDR3 sequences, almost 65% of them appearing once. Sequenced material: peripheral blood. These receptors were taken from a woman aged 55 to 70 with primary liver carcinoma and hepatitis B virus infection.

A remark on this clonotype: Since a much larger clone is just one base distant, this may be a read error. The J gene is TRBJ1-5, the V gene TRBV11-2; D is possibly TRBD1 (6 bases). The germline V gene encodes CDR1 SGHAT and CDR2 FQNNGV. The CDR3 runs 17 residues. With 1 base removed from V and 1 base from J, the gap between germline ends came to 14 bases. CDR3 region: CASSLVGITGSNQPQHF. DNA for the CDR3: TGTGCCAGCAGCTTAGTAGGGATAACAGGGAGCAATCAGCCCCAGCATTTT.

A note on this clonotype: One base away lies a much larger clone, so this may be a sequencing read error. The chain joins TRBV12-3 or TRBV12-4 to TRBJ2-2; D unresolved. CDR3 size: 16 residues. The CDR3 nucleotides are TGTGCCAGCAGTGCCCCGATTGGGCTGAACACCAGGGAGCTGTTTTTT. Its translation is CASSAPIGLNTRELFF.

This clonotype was detected once. This is likely a read error, given that the CDR3 carries no conserved phenylalanine or tryptophan at its end. The chain combines TRBV4-2 with TRBJ1-6, with D unclear. This CDR3 has 16 amino acids. V was pared by 2 bases and J by 8 bases, with 16 bases between. The V gene's germline CDR1 is LGHNA and CDR2 YNFKEQ. The CDR3 here is CASSQTDGDRYSPLHY. CDR3 in DNA: TGTGCCAGCAGCCAAACCGACGGGGATCGATATTCACCCCTCCACTAT.

In regard to this clonotype: An end of the junction differs from the germline gene, which may be a read error. This rearrangement joins TRBV29-1 to TRBJ2-7; D is perhaps TRBD2 (6 bases). The CDR3 contains 11 residues. Germline V gene sequence: CDR1 SQVTM, CDR2 ANQGSEA. The chain's CDR3 is CSAAGRGEQYF. CDR3 sequence (DNA): TGCAGCGCTGCGGGGCGAGGTGAGCAGTATTTC.

Details on this clonotype: A junction boundary mismatches the germline segment, possibly from a read error. The chain links TRBV11-2 to TRBJ2-2; TRBD2 matches at 9 bases. There are 16 residues in the CDR3. The germline V gene encodes CDR1 SGHAT and CDR2 FQNNGV. Here the CDR3 reads CASSLGLLAGTRELFF. The CDR3 DNA reads as TGTGCCAGCAGCTTAGGTCTACTAGCGGGCACCAGGGAACTGTTTTTT.

A remark on this clonotype: An end of the junction differs from the germline gene, which may be a read error. The chain carries TRBV7-8 and TRBJ2-3, with D perhaps TRBD2 (5 bases). Germline V CDR1 and CDR2: SGHVS, FQNEAQ. The CDR3 has 15 amino acids. The CDR3 sequence is CAGSLAWAVSDTQYF. CDR3 nucleotide sequence: TGTGCCGGCAGCTTAGCGTGGGCGGTCTCAGATACGCAGTATTTT.

Regarding this clonotype: Germline is not matched at one junction end, which may reflect a read error. V usage is TRBV11-1 and J usage is TRBJ1-2; D is ambiguous. The CDR3 spans 13 residues. Germline CDR1 and CDR2: SGHAT and FQDESV (reference sequence). In DNA, the CDR3 is TGTGTCAGCAGCGACGGGGTTGGGTATGGCTACACCTTC. It is translated as CVSSDGVGYGYTF.

V is TRBV5-4 and J is TRBJ2-3; D is possibly TRBD2 (6 bases). Looked up from germline, CDR1 is SGHNT and CDR2 is YYREEE (reference sequence). The CDR3 extends over 15 amino acids. V shed 5 bases and J shed 6 bases, with 19 bases lying between them. CDR3 in amino acids: CASRVVGLRGDTQYF. As DNA, the CDR3 is TGTGCCAGCAGGGTAGTGGGACTTCGCGGTGATACGCAGTATTTT.

The chain recombines TRBV5-1 with TRBJ2-3, with D perhaps TRBD2 (6 bases). V dropped 3 bases and J dropped 5 bases, with 19 bases sitting between them. Germline CDR1 and CDR2: SGHRS and YFSETQ. This CDR3 has 16 amino acids. DNA for the CDR3: TGCGCCAGCAGCTGGGGGGACCAGGGAAGGGGAGATACGCAGTATTTT. Its translation: CASSWGDQGRGDTQYF.

The chain joins TRBV5-6 to TRBJ2-1, with 9 nucleotides matching TRBD1. V lost 1 base, J lost 6 bases, and 5 bases stayed unmatched. Per germline, CDR1 SGHDT and CDR2 YYEEEE. This CDR3 is 15 amino acids long. The CDR3 DNA reads TGTGCCAGCAGCTTGCGGGACAGGGCATCCAATGAGCAGTTCTTC. This encodes CASSLRDRASNEQFF.

Many counts were recorded for this clonotype. CDR3 DNA: TGCGCCAGCAGTGAGTCGTTGCCCGAACGGGGTCAGCCCCAGCATTTT. This encodes CASSESLPERGQPQHF. This chain connects TRBV10-2 to TRBJ1-5; D gene unclear. Per germline, CDR1 WSHSY and CDR2 SAAADI. V was clipped by 0 bases and J by 6 bases, with 15 bases between them. This CDR3 comprises 16 residues.

For this clonotype: An end of the junction differs from the germline gene, which may be a read error. The chain combines TRBV28 with TRBJ2-7, with a tentative D call TRBD2 (5 bases). The CDR3 sequence is 14 residues long. In germline, CDR1 is MDHEN, CDR2 SYDVKM. The CDR3 sequence: CASSSAAGSYEQCF. DNA of the CDR3: TGTGCCAGCAGTTCCGCTGCGGGCTCCTACGAGCAGTGCTTC.

This clonotype was counted once. J is TRBJ1-1 and V is TRBV30; TRBD1 is a possible D gene (5 bases). The CDR3 consists of 13 residues. V lost 4 bases and J 7 bases, leaving 16 bases between the germline ends. Germline CDR1 and CDR2: GTSNPN and SVGIG (reference sequence). The CDR3 nucleotides read TGTGCCTGGATAGGTCGGGACGGCGATGAAGCTTTCTTT. Translating it yields CAWIGRDGDEAFF.

At least ten counts were recorded for this clonotype. The CDR3 is CASSLGSDWRQYF. In DNA form, the CDR3 reads TGTGCCAGCAGCTTAGGCTCGGACTGGAGGCAGTACTTC. This chain uses TRBV7-9 with TRBJ2-7; D possibly corresponds to TRBD2 (5 bases). The CDR3 is 13 residues long. V shed 1 base and J shed 9 bases, with 13 bases lying between them. Per the germline V gene, CDR1 is SEHNR and CDR2 is FQNEAQ (reference sequence).

Concerning this clonotype itself: At one of its ends the junction is not consistent with the germline gene, which may arise from a read error. This chain uses TRBV28 with TRBJ2-5, with D tentatively TRBD2 (5 bases). This CDR3 spans 15 amino acids. Germline V gives CDR1 MDHEN, CDR2 SYDVKM. CDR3 loop: CASSIKEEYQEAQYF. The CDR3 DNA follows: TGTGCCAGCAGTATTAAGGAGGAGTACCAAGAGGCCCAGTACTTC.

This sequence joins TRBV7-3 and TRBJ2-3; 12 positions match TRBD2. The CDR3 loop spans 15 amino acids. CDR1 and CDR2 from the germline V gene are SGHTA and FQGTGA. Losses at the gene ends were 6 bases for V and 6 bases for J; bases not matched to a gene: 7. CDR3 region: CASSLLAGGPDTQYF. The CDR3 DNA sequence: TGTGCCAGCAGTCTCCTAGCGGGAGGGCCGGATACGCAGTATTTT.

Comment on this clonotype: A read error may be the cause here, since a much bigger clone is one base away. This chain links TRBV6-5 with TRBJ2-1, with 7 bases matching TRBD2. The CDR3 length is 14 residues. The germline CDR1 and CDR2 sequences are MNHEY and SVGAGI. CDR3 coding DNA: TGTGCCAGCAGTTACTTAGCGGGCTACAATGGGCAGTTCTTC. As protein: CASSYLAGYNGQFF.

On this clonotype itself: Compared with germline, one end of the junction differs, possibly owing to a read error. V usage is TRBV6-5 and J usage is TRBJ1-6, with D tentatively TRBD1 (6 bases). In germline, CDR1 is MNHEY, CDR2 SVGAGI. The CDR3 is made up of 16 amino acids. DNA of the CDR3: TGTGCCAGCTGTTACACGGACAGCTCCTATAATTCACCCCTCCACTTT. This gives the protein CASCYTDSSYNSPLHF.

This clonotype appeared many times. This chain links TRBV6-6 with TRBJ2-4; 11 positions agree with TRBD2. The CDR3 spans 16 residues. V dropped 7 bases and J dropped 0; count of bases not matched to a gene: 5. The V gene's germline CDR1 is MNHNY and CDR2 SVGAGI (reference sequence). The CDR3 loop reads CASKKGLAGAKNIQYF. Written as DNA, the CDR3 is TGTGCCAGCAAAAAAGGACTAGCGGGAGCCAAAAACATTCAGTACTTC.